Listed below are T cell receptor beta chains from one sample, sequenced in a study of T cell changes during pregnancy in multiple sclerosis. Profiling relied on immunoSEQ multiplex PCR, and the TCRdb table lists in-frame clones only, not all of them. This table has about 64,000 clones, around 90% appearing once. Sequencing was performed on peripheral blood, taken in the second trimester of pregnancy. All receptors derive from a female donor in good health, enrolled as a control in a pregnancy study. CDR3s include the opening cysteine and the closing phenylalanine or tryptophan. The D gene is left open where the match is weak. Clone size is not always given. Where it is, it says once, few, many or a class for expanded clones.

size: few; J: TRBJ2-7; D: TRBD1; V: TRBV18; CDR3: CASSQTGGHEQYF; DNA: TGTGCCAGCTCACAGACAGGGGGCCACGAGCAGTACTTC
size: .; J: TRBJ2-3; D: TRBD2; V: TRBV4-1; CDR3: CASSQTELGLAGEMEYF; DNA: TGCGCCAGCAGCCAAACCGAGCTCGGACTAGCGGGAGAGATGGAGTATTTT
size: .; J: TRBJ1-6; D: .; V: TRBV7-8; CDR3: CASSPQGGALHF; DNA: TGTGCCAGCAGCCCTCAAGGGGGGGCCCTCCACTTT
size: .; J: TRBJ1-1; D: .; V: TRBV19; CDR3: CASSMAITEAFF; DNA: TGTGCCAGTAGTATGGCCATCACTGAAGCTTTCTTT
size: few; J: TRBJ2-3; D: TRBD2; V: TRBV5-1; CDR3: CASTSGRTQYF; DNA: TGCGCCAGCACTAGCGGGAGGACGCAGTATTTT
size: few; J: TRBJ1-1; D: TRBD1; V: TRBV5-1; CDR3: CASSLGQAEAFF; DNA: TGCGCCAGCAGCCTGGGACAGGCTGAAGCTTTCTTT
size: .; J: TRBJ1-4; D: .; V: TRBV6-1; CDR3: CASGLGKEKLFF; DNA: TGTGCTTCTGGACTGGGCAAGGAAAAACTGTTTTTT
size: .; J: TRBJ2-5; D: .; V: TRBV5-5; CDR3: CASSSDVGRETQYF; DNA: TGTGCCAGCAGCTCCGACGTGGGGAGAGAGACCCAGTACTTC
size: .; J: TRBJ1-2; D: .; V: TRBV9; CDR3: CASTGGFWYGYTF; DNA: TGTGCCAGCACCGGGGGGTTCTGGTATGGCTACACCTTC
size: once; J: TRBJ2-1; D: TRBD1; V: TRBV27; CDR3: CASSRGTGLSNEQFF; DNA: TGTGCCAGCAGCCGCGGGACAGGGCTAAGCAATGAGCAGTTCTTC
size: .; J: TRBJ2-3; D: .; V: TRBV27; CDR3: CASRPPVSRNTQYF; DNA: TGTGCCAGCAGACCTCCCGTTTCTAGAAATACGCAGTATTTT
size: once; J: TRBJ2-1; D: .; V: TRBV5-6; CDR3: CASRGAGHNEQFF; DNA: TGTGCCAGCCGGGGGGCGGGGCACAATGAGCAGTTCTTC
size: .; J: TRBJ2-7; D: .; V: TRBV5-6; CDR3: CASSWVGASYEQYF; DNA: TGTGCCAGCAGCTGGGTAGGAGCATCCTACGAGCAGTACTTC
size: .; J: TRBJ1-4; D: TRBD1; V: TRBV2; CDR3: CASSEDRGDEKLFF; DNA: TGTGCCAGCAGTGAAGACAGGGGAGACGAAAAACTGTTTTTT
size: .; J: TRBJ1-6; D: .; V: TRBV11-2; CDR3: CASSQPRRGLHSPLHF; DNA: TGTGCCAGCAGCCAACCGAGGCGGGGTCTCCATTCACCCCTCCACTTT
size: once; J: TRBJ1-2; D: TRBD1; V: TRBV29-1; CDR3: CSVTWTGAYGYTF; DNA: TGCAGCGTAACATGGACAGGGGCCTATGGCTACACCTTC
size: .; J: TRBJ1-2; D: .; V: TRBV11-2; CDR3: CASSHANYGYTF; DNA: TGTGCCAGCAGCCACGCGAACTATGGCTACACCTTC
size: .; J: TRBJ2-7; D: TRBD1; V: TRBV29-1; CDR3: CSVDKTGDRGYEQYF; DNA: TGCAGCGTAGATAAAACCGGGGACAGAGGCTACGAGCAGTACTTC
size: .; J: TRBJ1-5; D: .; V: TRBV13; CDR3: CASSVRGHQPQHF; DNA: TGTGCCAGCAGCGTCAGGGGCCACCAGCCCCAGCATTTT
size: once; J: TRBJ1-1; D: .; V: TRBV7-8; CDR3: CASSPIRGGAPRAFF; DNA: TGTGCCAGCAGCCCCATCCGCGGGGGGGCCCCGAGAGCTTTCTTT
size: .; J: TRBJ2-7; D: .; V: TRBV30; CDR3: CAWSVLVYEQYF; DNA: TGTGCCTGGAGTGTACTAGTCTACGAGCAGTACTTC
size: .; J: TRBJ2-3; D: TRBD2; V: TRBV29-1; CDR3: CSVSPGLAGGDTQYF; DNA: TGCAGCGTTTCTCCGGGACTAGCGGGAGGAGATACGCAGTATTTT
size: .; J: TRBJ2-1; D: .; V: TRBV6-1; CDR3: CASSVVAHEQFF; DNA: TGTGCCAGCAGTGTGGTGGCCCATGAGCAGTTCTTC
size: .; J: TRBJ2-3; D: TRBD2; V: TRBV27; CDR3: CASSFGTSRDTQYF; DNA: TGTGCCAGCAGTTTCGGGACTAGCAGAGATACGCAGTATTTT
size: once; J: TRBJ2-1; D: .; V: TRBV5-1; CDR3: CASSFGAAGSYNEQFF; DNA: TGCGCCAGCAGCTTTGGGGCGGCGGGGTCCTACAATGAGCAGTTCTTC
size: once; J: TRBJ1-2; D: .; V: TRBV29-1; CDR3: CSVGTTYGYTF; DNA: TGCAGCGTCGGGACAACCTATGGCTACACCTTC
size: .; J: TRBJ2-1; D: TRBD1; V: TRBV5-4; CDR3: CASSSPGTGLSYNEQFF; DNA: TGTGCCAGCAGCTCCCCCGGGACAGGCCTCTCCTACAATGAGCAGTTCTTC
size: .; J: TRBJ1-2; D: TRBD1; V: TRBV15; CDR3: CATSRGDNRGVRGYTF; DNA: TGTGCCACCAGCAGAGGCGACAACAGGGGGGTACGAGGCTACACCTTC